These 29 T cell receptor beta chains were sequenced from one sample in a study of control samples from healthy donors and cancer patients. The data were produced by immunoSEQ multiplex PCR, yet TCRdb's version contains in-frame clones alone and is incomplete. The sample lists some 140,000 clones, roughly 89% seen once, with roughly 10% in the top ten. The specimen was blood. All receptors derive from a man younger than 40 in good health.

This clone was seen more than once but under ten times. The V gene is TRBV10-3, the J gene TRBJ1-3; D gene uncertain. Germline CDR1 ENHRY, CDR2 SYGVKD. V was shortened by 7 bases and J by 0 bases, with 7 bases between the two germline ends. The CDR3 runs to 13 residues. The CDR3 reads CAIKGPSGNTIYF. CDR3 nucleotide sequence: TGTGCCATCAAAGGACCCTCTGGAAACACCATATATTTT.

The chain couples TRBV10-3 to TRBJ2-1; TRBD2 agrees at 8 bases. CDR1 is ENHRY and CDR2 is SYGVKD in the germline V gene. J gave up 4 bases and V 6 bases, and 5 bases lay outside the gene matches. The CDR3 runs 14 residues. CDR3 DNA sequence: TGTGCCATCAGAGCCCTAGCGGGTTACAATGAGCAGTTCTTC. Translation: CAIRALAGYNEQFF.

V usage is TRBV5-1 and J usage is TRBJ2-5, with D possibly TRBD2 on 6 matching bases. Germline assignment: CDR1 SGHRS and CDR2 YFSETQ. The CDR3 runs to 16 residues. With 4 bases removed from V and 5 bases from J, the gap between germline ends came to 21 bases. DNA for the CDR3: TGCGCCAGCAGCCTGGGACCACGGGGGTTTGTGGAGACCCAGTACTTC. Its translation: CASSLGPRGFVETQYF.

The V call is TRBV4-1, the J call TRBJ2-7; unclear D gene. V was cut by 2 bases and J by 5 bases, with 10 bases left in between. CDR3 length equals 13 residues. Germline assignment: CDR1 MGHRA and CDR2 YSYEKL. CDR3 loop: CASSQTHWNEQYF. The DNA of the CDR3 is TGCGCCAGCAGCCAAACTCACTGGAACGAGCAGTACTTC.

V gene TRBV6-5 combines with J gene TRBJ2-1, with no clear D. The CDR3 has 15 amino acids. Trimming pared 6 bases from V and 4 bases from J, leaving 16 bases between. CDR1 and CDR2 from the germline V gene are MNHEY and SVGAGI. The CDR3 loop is CASSRADLGYNEQFF. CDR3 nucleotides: TGTGCCAGCAGCAGAGCTGATCTGGGGTACAATGAGCAGTTCTTC.

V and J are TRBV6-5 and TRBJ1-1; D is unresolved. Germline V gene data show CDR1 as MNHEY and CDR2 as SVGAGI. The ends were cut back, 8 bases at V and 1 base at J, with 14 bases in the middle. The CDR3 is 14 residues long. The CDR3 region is CASAKGLSNTEAFF. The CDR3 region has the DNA TGTGCCAGCGCAAAAGGACTGTCGAACACTGAAGCTTTCTTT.

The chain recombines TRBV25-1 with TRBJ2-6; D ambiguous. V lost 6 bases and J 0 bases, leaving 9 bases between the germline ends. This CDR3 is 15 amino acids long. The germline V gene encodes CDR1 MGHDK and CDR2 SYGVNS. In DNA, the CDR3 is TGTGCCAGCAGAACAGAGCGCTCTGGGGCCAACGTCCTGACTTTC. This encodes CASRTERSGANVLTF.

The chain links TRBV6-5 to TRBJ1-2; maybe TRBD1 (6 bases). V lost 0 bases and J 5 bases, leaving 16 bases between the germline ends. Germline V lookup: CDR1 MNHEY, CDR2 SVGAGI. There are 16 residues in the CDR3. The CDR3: CASSYSSDPGAYGYTF. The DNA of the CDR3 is TGTGCCAGCAGTTACTCGAGCGACCCGGGGGCGTATGGCTACACCTTC.

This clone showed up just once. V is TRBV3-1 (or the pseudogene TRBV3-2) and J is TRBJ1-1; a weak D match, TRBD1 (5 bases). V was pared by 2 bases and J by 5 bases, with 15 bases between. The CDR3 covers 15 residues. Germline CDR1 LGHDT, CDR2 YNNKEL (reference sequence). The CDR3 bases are TGTGCCAGCAGCCAACCTAAAGGGGCGCGAACTGAAGCTTTCTTT. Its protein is CASSQPKGARTEAFF.

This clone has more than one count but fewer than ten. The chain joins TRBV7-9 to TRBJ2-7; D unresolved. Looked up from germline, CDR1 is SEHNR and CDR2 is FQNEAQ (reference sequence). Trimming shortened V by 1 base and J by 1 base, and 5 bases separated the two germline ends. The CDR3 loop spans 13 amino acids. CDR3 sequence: CASSLGVSYEQYF. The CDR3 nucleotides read TGTGCCAGCAGCTTAGGCGTGTCCTACGAGCAGTACTTC.

CDR3 sequence (DNA): TGTGCCAGCAGCCAAGGAGGGCTGGACAATGAGCAGTTCTTC. It translates to CASSQGGLDNEQFF. The rearrangement uses TRBV4-2 and TRBJ2-1; a possible D gene is TRBD2 (5 bases). Germline V gene sequence: CDR1 LGHNA, CDR2 YNFKEQ. Trimming removed 1 base from V and 5 bases from J, with 9 bases in between. The CDR3 runs to 14 residues.

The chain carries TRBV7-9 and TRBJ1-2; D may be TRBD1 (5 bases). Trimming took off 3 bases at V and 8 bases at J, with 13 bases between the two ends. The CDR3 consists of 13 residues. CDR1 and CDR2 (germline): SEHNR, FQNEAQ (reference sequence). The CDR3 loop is CASSLDTSRGYTF. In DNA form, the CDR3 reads TGTGCCAGCAGCTTGGACACCTCGAGAGGCTACACCTTC.

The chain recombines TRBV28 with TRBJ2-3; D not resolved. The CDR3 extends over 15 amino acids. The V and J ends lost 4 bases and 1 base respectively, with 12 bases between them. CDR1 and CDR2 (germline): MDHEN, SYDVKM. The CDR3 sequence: CASSSQRRGTDTQYF. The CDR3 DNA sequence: TGTGCCAGCAGTTCCCAAAGAAGGGGCACAGATACGCAGTATTTT.

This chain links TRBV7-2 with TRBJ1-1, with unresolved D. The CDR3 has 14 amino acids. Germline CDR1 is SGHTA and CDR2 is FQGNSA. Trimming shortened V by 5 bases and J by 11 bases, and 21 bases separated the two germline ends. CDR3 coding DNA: TGTGCCAGCAGCCAAGAACTATCGCCTATTGTGGCTTTCTTT. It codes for CASSQELSPIVAFF.

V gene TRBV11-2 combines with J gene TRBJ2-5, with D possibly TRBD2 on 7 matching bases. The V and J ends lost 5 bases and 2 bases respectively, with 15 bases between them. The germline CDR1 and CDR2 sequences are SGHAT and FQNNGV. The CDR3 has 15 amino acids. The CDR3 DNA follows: TGTGCCAGCAGCACCCGGGGGGCGGGGCAAGAGACCCAGTACTTC. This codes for CASSTRGAGQETQYF.

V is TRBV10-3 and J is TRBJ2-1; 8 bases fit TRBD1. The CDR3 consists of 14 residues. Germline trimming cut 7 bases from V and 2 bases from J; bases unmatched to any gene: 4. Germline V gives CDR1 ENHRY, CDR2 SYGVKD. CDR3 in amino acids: CAITGQGPYNEQFF. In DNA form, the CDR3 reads TGTGCCATCACCGGACAGGGACCCTACAATGAGCAGTTCTTC.

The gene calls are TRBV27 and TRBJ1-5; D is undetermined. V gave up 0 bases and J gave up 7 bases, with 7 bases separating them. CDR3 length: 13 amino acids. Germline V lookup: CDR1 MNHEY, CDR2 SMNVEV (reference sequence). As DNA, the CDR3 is TGTGCCAGCAGTTTATCGGCTGGGCAGCCCCAGCATTTT. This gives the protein CASSLSAGQPQHF.

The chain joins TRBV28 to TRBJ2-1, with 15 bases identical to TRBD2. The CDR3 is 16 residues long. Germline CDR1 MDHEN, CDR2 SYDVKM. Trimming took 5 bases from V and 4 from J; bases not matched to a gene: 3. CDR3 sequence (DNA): TGTGCCAGCAGTACCGGGACTAGCGGGAGGTACAATGAGCAGTTCTTC. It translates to CASSTGTSGRYNEQFF.

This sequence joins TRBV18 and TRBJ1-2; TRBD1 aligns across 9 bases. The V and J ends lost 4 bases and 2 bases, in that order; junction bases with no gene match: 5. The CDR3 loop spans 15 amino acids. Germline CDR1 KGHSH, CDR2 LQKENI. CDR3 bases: TGTGCCAGCTCACAGATGACAGGGGGAAACTATGGCTACACCTTC. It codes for CASSQMTGGNYGYTF.

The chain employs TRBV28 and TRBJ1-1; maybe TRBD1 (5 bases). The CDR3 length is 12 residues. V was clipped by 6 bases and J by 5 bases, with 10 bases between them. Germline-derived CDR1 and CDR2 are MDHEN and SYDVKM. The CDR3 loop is CASSPRVTEAFF. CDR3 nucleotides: TGTGCCAGCAGCCCCAGGGTAACTGAAGCTTTCTTT.

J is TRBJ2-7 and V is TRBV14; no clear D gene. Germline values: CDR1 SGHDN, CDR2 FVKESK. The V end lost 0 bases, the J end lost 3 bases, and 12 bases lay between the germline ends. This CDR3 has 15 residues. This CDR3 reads CASSQDWSRVYEQYF. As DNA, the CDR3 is TGTGCCAGCAGCCAAGACTGGAGCCGGGTCTACGAGCAGTACTTC.

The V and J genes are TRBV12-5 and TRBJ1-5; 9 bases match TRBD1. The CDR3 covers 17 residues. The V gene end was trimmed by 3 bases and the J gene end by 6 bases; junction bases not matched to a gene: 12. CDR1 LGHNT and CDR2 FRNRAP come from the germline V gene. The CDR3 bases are TGTGCTAGTGGTTTTGTTGGTTACAGGGGGCTTGGTCAGCCCCAGCATTTT. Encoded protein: CASGFVGYRGLGQPQHF.

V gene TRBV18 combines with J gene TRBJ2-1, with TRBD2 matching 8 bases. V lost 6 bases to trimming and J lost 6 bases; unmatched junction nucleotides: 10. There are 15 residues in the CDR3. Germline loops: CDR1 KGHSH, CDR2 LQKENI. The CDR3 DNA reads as TGTGCCAGCTCCGGTGCGAGCGGGAGATCCAATGAGCAGTTCTTC. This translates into CASSGASGRSNEQFF.

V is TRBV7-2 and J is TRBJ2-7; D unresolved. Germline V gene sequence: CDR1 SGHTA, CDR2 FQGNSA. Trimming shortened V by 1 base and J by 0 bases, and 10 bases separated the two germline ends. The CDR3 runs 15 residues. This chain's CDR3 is CASSLDSDFSYEQYF. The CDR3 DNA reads TGTGCCAGCAGCTTAGACAGCGACTTCTCCTACGAGCAGTACTTC.

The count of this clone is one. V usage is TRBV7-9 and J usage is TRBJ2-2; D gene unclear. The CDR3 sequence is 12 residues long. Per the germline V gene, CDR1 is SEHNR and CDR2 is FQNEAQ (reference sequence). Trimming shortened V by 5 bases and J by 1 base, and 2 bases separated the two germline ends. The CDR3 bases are TGTGCCAGCAGCGGGAACACCGGGGAGCTGTTTTTT. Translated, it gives CASSGNTGELFF.

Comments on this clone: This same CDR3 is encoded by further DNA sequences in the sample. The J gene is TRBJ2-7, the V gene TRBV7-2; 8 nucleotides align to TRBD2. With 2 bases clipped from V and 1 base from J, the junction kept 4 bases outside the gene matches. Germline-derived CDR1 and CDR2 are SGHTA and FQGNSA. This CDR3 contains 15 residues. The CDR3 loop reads CASSLTAGGSYEQYF. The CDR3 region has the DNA TGTGCCAGCAGCTTAACGGCGGGAGGTTCCTACGAGCAGTACTTC.

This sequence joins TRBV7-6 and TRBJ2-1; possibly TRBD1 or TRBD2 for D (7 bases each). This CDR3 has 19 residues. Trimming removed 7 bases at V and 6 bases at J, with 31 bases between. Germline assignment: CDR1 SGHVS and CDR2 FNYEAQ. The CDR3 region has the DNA TGTGCCAGCACCACAGGGACAGAAGGACTAGGTGCGGGAATCAATGAGCAGTTCTTC. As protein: CASTTGTEGLGAGINEQFF.

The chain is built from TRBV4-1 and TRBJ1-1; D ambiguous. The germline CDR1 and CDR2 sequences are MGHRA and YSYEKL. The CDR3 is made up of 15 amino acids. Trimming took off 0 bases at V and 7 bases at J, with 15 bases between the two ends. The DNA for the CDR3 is TGCGCCAGCAGCCAAGAATTGGAGGGTAGGAATGAAGCTTTCTTT. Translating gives CASSQELEGRNEAFF.

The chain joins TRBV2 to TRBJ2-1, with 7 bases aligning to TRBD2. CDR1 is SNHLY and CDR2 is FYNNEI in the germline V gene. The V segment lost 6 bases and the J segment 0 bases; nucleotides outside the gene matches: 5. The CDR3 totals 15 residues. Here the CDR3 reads CASRREGSSYNEQFF. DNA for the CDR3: TGTGCCAGCAGGAGGGAGGGGAGCTCCTACAATGAGCAGTTCTTC. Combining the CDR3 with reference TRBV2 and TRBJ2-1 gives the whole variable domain EPEVTQTPSHQVTQMGQEVILRCVPISNHLYFYWYRQILGQKVEFLVSFYNNEISEKSEIFDDQFSVERPDGSNFTLKIRSTKLEDSAMYFCASRREGSSYNEQFFGPGTRLTVL.